The source of this TCR beta chain is a study of blood T cell repertoires in COVID-19 (dated by TCRdb to the early 2020s). Regarding the research as a whole: Samples covering the acute and convalescent phases of COVID-19 were provided by collaborators in the United States, Italy and Spain. Samples came from the ongoing ImmuneRACE study (first 160 participants) plus 1,254 subjects from 6 global collaborators. The repertoires were made available in a free public database intended to serve as a resource for research on the immune response to SARS-CoV-2. The prospective study material was composed of cDNA or gDNA derived from T cells, B-cell-depleted T cells, or PBMCs. Where available, HLA class I and class II types were obtained from metadata supplied by the sample provider rather than from assay-based typing. Sample metadata almost always included a de-identified subject ID, COVID-19 status, age in years and sex. Subjects who had been exposed to COVID-19, were actively infected with it, or had recovered from it provided the deeply sampled blood TCRbeta repertoires that made up the dataset. Broad study findings and their caveats: The quantity of clinical and demographic metadata differed by source and by participant and was supplied without curation.

The germline V gene (reference sequence) sets CDR1 to MNHEY and CDR2 to SMNVEV. Trimming takes 1 base off V and 8 bases off J; junction bases not matched to a gene: 11. From cysteine to phenylalanine, the CDR3 is 16 amino acids long. Of all the DNA, just the CDR3 is kept, 48 bases in frame from base 1. Each collaborating institution followed its own protocols to collect whole blood in K2EDTA tubes. For TCRbeta analysis, collaborator samples were shipped as frozen whole blood, as isolated PBMCs, or as DNA extracted from either sample type. TCRbeta CDR3 regions were amplified from genomic DNA using the immunoSEQ Assay, a bias-controlled multiplex PCR. The original methods were these. The number of nucleated cells in each sample was estimated by amplification of reference gene primers within the assay. To quantify the absolute abundance of each unique TCRbeta CDR3 rearrangement, sequence reads were collapsed and filtered. For each sample, productive Simpson clonality was calculated by taking the square root of Simpson's diversity index across productive rearrangements. Held by TCRdb, this immuneACCESS table contains in-frame sequences only and omits some clones. Under half of the omission traces to an unresolved V gene where checked; the cause of the rest is unknown. D and trimming come from the DNA, and the V and J calls and clone size come from that table. This sample is represented by 25,000 to 30,000 clones; 88% of them were singletons. Under 6.5% of the sample is taken by the ten largest.

This clone appeared once. Its antigen specificity is not known. Base qualities are not recorded, but no much larger clone differs from it by a single base. The clonotype originates from a human donor in a cohort sampled during active COVID-19. The chain employs TRBV27 and TRBJ2-4, with TRBD1 matching 7 junction bases. What was sequenced was peripheral blood. The DNA sequence follows: TGTGCCAGCAGTTTATATCCAGGACAGGCCGGGGACATTCAGTACTTC. Its product reads: CASSLYPGQAGDIQYF.